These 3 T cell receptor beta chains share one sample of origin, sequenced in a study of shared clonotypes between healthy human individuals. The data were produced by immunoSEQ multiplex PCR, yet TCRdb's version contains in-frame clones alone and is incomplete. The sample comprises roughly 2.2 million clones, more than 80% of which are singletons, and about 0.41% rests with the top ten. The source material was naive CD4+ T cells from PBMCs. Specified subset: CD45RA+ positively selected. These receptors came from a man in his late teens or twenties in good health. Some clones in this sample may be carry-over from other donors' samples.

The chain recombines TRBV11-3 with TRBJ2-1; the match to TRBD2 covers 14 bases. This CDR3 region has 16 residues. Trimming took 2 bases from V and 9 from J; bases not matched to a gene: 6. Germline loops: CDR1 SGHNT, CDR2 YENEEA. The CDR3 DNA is TGTGCCAGCAGCTTAAGTATAGGACTAGCGGGAGGTGAGCAGTTCTTC. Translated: CASSLSIGLAGGEQFF.

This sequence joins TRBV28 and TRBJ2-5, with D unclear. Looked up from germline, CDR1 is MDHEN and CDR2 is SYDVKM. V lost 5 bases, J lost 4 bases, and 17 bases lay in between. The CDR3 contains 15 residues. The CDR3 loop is CASSALLMNRETQYF. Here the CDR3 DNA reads TGTGCCAGCAGTGCCCTACTGATGAATCGAGAGACCCAGTACTTC.

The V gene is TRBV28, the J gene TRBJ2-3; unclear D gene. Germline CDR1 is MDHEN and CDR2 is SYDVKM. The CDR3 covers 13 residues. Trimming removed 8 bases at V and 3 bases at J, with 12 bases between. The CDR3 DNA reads TGTGCCAGCTCAAGAGCCGCTACAGATACGCAGTATTTT. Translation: CASSRAATDTQYF. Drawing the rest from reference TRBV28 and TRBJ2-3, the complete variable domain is DVKVTQSSRYLVKRTGEKVFLECVQDMDHENMFWYRQDPGLGLRLIYFSYDVKMKEKGDIPEGYSVSREKKERFSLILESASTNQTSMYLCASSRAATDTQYFGPGTRLTVL.